This T cell receptor beta chain was sequenced during a study of CD8+ T cells in alopecia areata. General observations from the study: Many expanded lesional clones persisted in scalp and blood during tofacitinib. Relative to normal scalp, lesional scalp, especially alopecia totalis/universalis, showed higher clonality.

Investigators isolated RNA and reverse transcribed it into cDNA to act as the sequencing template. Clones were read by immunoSEQ multiplex PCR, and TCRdb kept only the in-frame ones, dropping some. The sample consists of 110,000 to 150,000 clones, less than 70% of them appearing once. Treatment in this sample: oral pan-JAK inhibitor, 5-10 mg twice daily. The investigators collected lesional scalp punch biopsies and peripheral blood from alopecia areata patients. For this clone: Its specificity is unknown.

The sequenced sample was CD8+ T cells sorted from blood, obtained at week 4, from a patient treated with tofacitinib. This clonotype was obtained from a human donor with alopecia areata.

In DNA form, the CDR3 reads TGTGCCAGCAGCGACCAGGGGAGGAATGAGCAGTTCTTC. This encodes CASSDQGRNEQFF. The rearrangement uses TRBV9 and TRBJ2-1; perhaps D is TRBD1 or TRBD2 (6 bases each). Trimming took 3 bases from V and 7 from J, leaving 11 bases between them. The CDR3 extends over 13 amino acids. Per germline, CDR1 SGDLS and CDR2 YYNGEE.